This T cell receptor beta chain derives from a study of Ad26.COV2.S vaccination and SARS-CoV-2 variants. Study details: Enrolled in COV1001, the donor was in the Ad26.COV2.S trial arm, which received the vaccine. Recipients of Ad26.COV2.S got it intramuscularly, once or twice 56 days apart. General study findings and limits: Researchers reported similar non-spike TCR breadth in vaccine and placebo recipients.

Clones were read by immunoSEQ multiplex PCR, and TCRdb kept only the in-frame ones, dropping some. The sample holds 300,000 to 350,000 clones; about 82% are singletons and the top ten take 2% to 2.5%. In regard to this clone: Its antigen is not known.

As for treatment: approximately 18 received Ad26.COV2.S at low or high dose, single or two shots; about 5 received placebo; per-sample allocation not given. Sampling was performed 63 days after the first vaccine or placebo injection. Within Boston, the person who donated was an adult of 18-55 years. Trimming pared 5 bases from V and 7 bases from J, leaving 15 bases between. Germline V gene sequence: CDR1 LNHDA, CDR2 SQIVND (reference sequence). The CDR3 length is 15 residues. Sequencing was performed on peripheral blood, taken in a trial of Ad26.COV2.S vaccine versus placebo. V gene TRBV19 combines with J gene TRBJ1-6; D might be TRBD1 (6 bases). This receptor was obtained from a person between 18 and 60 years old who received the Ad26.COV2.S COVID-19 vaccine or a placebo. The CDR3 DNA is TGTGCCAGTAGTCCCCCGCTGAGGGGGAATTCACCCCTCCACTTT. Amino acids: CASSPPLRGNSPLHF.